Each of the 27 T cell receptor beta chains below was sequenced from the same sample in a study of blood T cells in healthy people across ages. Together with a sample-barcoded 5' primer, a J-beta primer mix was included in a second PCR lasting roughly 6 to 12 cycles. TCRdb reanalysed the 5' RACE reads using MiXCR and keeps one entry per CDR3 protein. The repertoire holds 500,000 to 600,000 distinct CDR3 sequences, 27% seen once, with roughly 20% in the top ten. The specimen was blood. Every receptor here comes from a woman in her 70s in good health.

V usage is TRBV2 and J usage is TRBJ1-5, with 8 nucleotides matching TRBD1. Germline V gene sequence: CDR1 SNHLY, CDR2 FYNNEI. The CDR3 is 13 amino acids. Losses at the gene ends were 6 bases for V and 7 bases for J; bases not matched to a gene: 5. The CDR3 sequence is CASRDRVNQPQHF. The CDR3 bases are TGTGCCAGCAGGGACAGGGTCAACCAGCCCCAGCATTTT.

The gene calls are TRBV6-2 or TRBV6-3 and TRBJ2-3; the D is unclear. Trimming stripped 0 bases from V and 3 bases from J, with 7 bases between. The length of the CDR3 is 14 residues. Germline V lookup: CDR1 MNHEY, CDR2 SVGEGT. This chain's CDR3 is CASSYSTKTDTQYF. CDR3 bases: TGTGCCAGCAGTTACTCGACGAAAACAGATACGCAGTATTTT.

This clonotype came up a few times. The J gene is TRBJ2-1, the V gene TRBV20-1; 10 bases are shared with TRBD1. This CDR3 region has 15 residues. The germline gives CDR1 DFQATT, CDR2 SNEGSKA (reference sequence). The trim removed 7 bases at V and 7 bases at J, leaving 13 bases unmatched. The CDR3 DNA reads TGCAGTGTCTCACTCCCGGGACAGGGGATAAATGAGCAGTTCTTC. Encoded protein: CSVSLPGQGINEQFF.

A single count supports this clonotype. This chain connects TRBV7-2 to TRBJ1-2; D not certain. The CDR3 runs to 15 residues. Germline loops: CDR1 SGHTA, CDR2 FQGNSA. The germline V and J ends were trimmed by 1 base and 1 base, with 10 bases remaining between them. The CDR3 DNA reads as TGTGCCAGCAGCTTAGGTAGAGCGATTAACTATGGCTACACCTTC. Its translation: CASSLGRAINYGYTF.

There are a few counts of this clonotype. The chain joins TRBV3-1 to TRBJ1-2; D gene unclear. Germline CDR1 LGHDT, CDR2 YNNKEL (reference sequence). The germline V and J ends were trimmed by 3 bases and 5 bases, with 19 bases remaining between them. The CDR3 has 16 amino acids. The CDR3 reads CASSHDPGRLAYGYTF. CDR3 DNA: TGTGCCAGCAGCCATGACCCAGGCAGGCTGGCTTATGGCTACACCTTC.

There are a few counts of this clonotype. The rearrangement links TRBV15 to TRBJ2-1; weak D call: TRBD2 (6 bases). V gave up 5 bases and J gave up 4 bases, with 12 bases separating them. This CDR3 has 14 residues. From germline, CDR1 is LNHNV and CDR2 YYDKDF (reference sequence). The CDR3 spells CATSRGDLYNEQFF. The CDR3 bases are TGTGCCACCAGCCGCGGGGACCTTTACAATGAGCAGTTCTTC.

This clonotype was seen only a few times. The chain links TRBV7-9 to TRBJ2-6; D might be TRBD1 (6 bases). Germline-derived CDR1 and CDR2 are SEHNR and FQNEAQ (reference sequence). There are 19 residues in the CDR3. Trimming stripped 5 bases from V and 0 bases from J, with 20 bases between. The CDR3 region is CASSPPGTPIRSGANVLTF. In DNA, the CDR3 is TGTGCCAGCAGCCCTCCCGGGACACCTATTCGCTCTGGGGCCAACGTCCTGACTTTC.

This clonotype came up a few times. The rearrangement links TRBV6-5 to TRBJ2-3; D possibly corresponds to TRBD1 (6 bases). V was pared by 5 bases and J by 7 bases, with 13 bases between. Germline V lookup: CDR1 MNHEY, CDR2 SVGAGI. CDR3 length equals 13 residues. This CDR3 reads CASSGNQGNTQYF. CDR3 coding DNA: TGTGCCAGCAGTGGCAACCAGGGGAATACGCAGTATTTT.

The rearrangement joins TRBV20-1 to TRBJ1-3; D unclear. The CDR3 length is 14 residues. Trimming cost V 0 bases and J 0 bases, with 6 bases left between them. In germline, CDR1 is DFQATT, CDR2 SNEGSKA (reference sequence). The DNA for the CDR3 is TGCAGTGCTAGAGATTTCGGCTCTGGAAACACCATATATTTT. This codes for CSARDFGSGNTIYF.

The chain recombines TRBV20-1 with TRBJ2-3, with 12 bases matching TRBD2. This CDR3 comprises 16 residues. Germline V CDR1 and CDR2: DFQATT, SNEGSKA (reference sequence). V gave up 4 bases and J gave up 0 bases; unmatched junction bases: 5. The CDR3 nucleotides are TGCAGTGCTACGCTAGCGGGAGGGTTGAGCACAGATACGCAGTATTTT. Protein sequence: CSATLAGGLSTDTQYF.

This clonotype was recorded a few times. The rearrangement links TRBV4-3 to TRBJ1-2; no reliable D call. The germline V gene has CDR1 LGHNA and CDR2 YSLEER. The CDR3 is 14 amino acids. With 0 bases removed from V and 4 bases from J, the gap between germline ends came to 9 bases. In DNA, the CDR3 is TGCGCCAGCAGCCAAGAATCGGTTAGCTATGGCTACACCTTC. Amino acids: CASSQESVSYGYTF.

The chain uses TRBV20-1 and TRBJ2-7, with D hard to call. Trimming removed 0 bases from V and 0 bases from J, with 12 bases in between. This CDR3 is 15 amino acids long. CDR1 DFQATT and CDR2 SNEGSKA come from the germline V gene (reference sequence). In DNA, the CDR3 is TGCAGTGCTAGAGATCCCCAGTCGTACTCCTACGAGCAGTACTTC. Translating gives CSARDPQSYSYEQYF.

This clonotype was recorded many times. CDR3 loop: CASGPPGNEKLFF. In nucleotides, the CDR3 is TGTGCCAGCGGGCCTCCAGGCAATGAAAAACTGTTTTTT. The rearrangement uses TRBV6-5 and TRBJ1-4; D remains unclear. CDR1 and CDR2 (germline): MNHEY, SVGAGI. Deletions cut 8 bases from V and 5 bases from J, with 12 bases between. This CDR3 is built from 13 residues.

This clonotype has more than one count but fewer than ten. The chain employs TRBV20-1 and TRBJ1-1, with 8 bases that match TRBD1. The CDR3 runs to 13 residues. From germline, CDR1 is DFQATT and CDR2 SNEGSKA (reference sequence). V shed 6 bases, J shed 8 bases, and the junction held 11 bases outside the gene matches. CDR3 coding DNA: TGCAGTGCCGGAAGACAGGGGAAACGGGAAGCTTTCTTT. The encoded protein is CSAGRQGKREAFF.

This clonotype was detected only a few times. The rearrangement joins TRBV2 to TRBJ1-1, with a possible D match to TRBD1 (5 bases). Germline lookup yields CDR1 SNHLY and CDR2 FYNNEI. The V and J ends lost 6 bases and 5 bases respectively, with 16 bases between them. The CDR3 consists of 14 residues. In DNA form, the CDR3 reads TGTGCCAGCAGCGGTATCGGGGGAAGAACTGAAGCTTTCTTT. Protein sequence: CASSGIGGRTEAFF.

The chain has TRBV6-5 and TRBJ2-7; D uncertain. Looked up from germline, CDR1 is MNHEY and CDR2 is SVGAGI. The CDR3 sequence is 12 residues long. Trimming removed 7 bases from V and 4 bases from J, with 11 bases in between. DNA for the CDR3: TGTGCCAGCACCTCGATATCTTACGAGCAGTACTTC. Translating it yields CASTSISYEQYF.

The chain carries TRBV20-1 and TRBJ1-1; TRBD1 is a possible D gene (6 bases). The V and J ends lost 3 bases and 6 bases respectively, with 11 bases between them. The V gene's germline CDR1 is DFQATT and CDR2 SNEGSKA (reference sequence). This CDR3 is 12 amino acids long. For the CDR3, the DNA is TGCAGTGCTAGTACAGGGAGGGCTGAAGCTTTCTTT. It translates to CSASTGRAEAFF.

V and J are TRBV20-1 and TRBJ2-3, with D tentatively TRBD2 (6 bases). The CDR3 covers 15 residues. Germline lookup yields CDR1 DFQATT and CDR2 SNEGSKA (reference sequence). Trimming took off 7 bases at V and 0 bases at J, with 17 bases between the two ends. The CDR3 nucleotides read TGCAGTGTAAGGAGGGGTAAGATTAGCACAGATACGCAGTATTTT. It is translated as CSVRRGKISTDTQYF.

The genes are TRBV30 and TRBJ2-7, with D tentatively TRBD2 (5 bases). CDR1 and CDR2 from the germline V gene are GTSNPN and SVGIG (reference sequence). CDR3 length: 13 residues. Trimming took 0 bases from V and 1 from J, leaving 7 bases between them. The CDR3 region has the DNA TGTGCCTGGAGTGTTACGGGATCCTACGAGCAGTACTTC. It yields the protein CAWSVTGSYEQYF. The full variable domain, in which reference TRBV30 and TRBJ2-7 provide the parts outside the CDR3, is SQTIHQWPATLVQPVGSPLSLECTVEGTSNPNLYWYRQAAGRGLQLLFYSVGIGQISSEVPQNLSASRPQDRQFILSSKKLLLSDSGFYLCAWSVTGSYEQYFGPGTRLTVT.

V usage is TRBV7-9 and J usage is TRBJ1-5, with D hard to call. V shed 4 bases and J shed 3 bases, with 10 bases lying between them. There are 14 residues in the CDR3. Per the germline V gene, CDR1 is SEHNR and CDR2 is FQNEAQ (reference sequence). The chain's CDR3 is CASSSNSDNQPQHF. The DNA for the CDR3 is TGTGCCAGCAGCTCCAACAGCGACAATCAGCCCCAGCATTTT. Based on the CDR3 plus reference TRBV7-9 and TRBJ1-5, the full variable domain is DTGVSQNPRHKITKRGQNVTFRCDPISEHNRLYWYRQTLGQGPEFLTYFQNEAQLEKSRLLSDRFSAERPKGSFSTLEIQRTEQGDSAMYLCASSSNSDNQPQHFGDGTRLSIL.

The DNA for the CDR3 is TGTGCCAGCAGCCCGGGGGGTATTAGCAATCAGCCCCAGCATTTT. Translation gives CASSPGGISNQPQHF. The chain couples TRBV7-2 to TRBJ1-5; tentative D call: TRBD1 (5 bases). The CDR3 covers 15 residues. The V gene lost 5 bases and the J gene lost 0 bases, with 11 bases spanning the gap. Germline V gene lookup returns CDR1 SGHTA and CDR2 FQGNSA.

This clonotype turned up a few times. The chain couples TRBV20-1 to TRBJ2-5; D unresolved. The J call is in doubt because the DNA end fits TRBJ2-1 better. This CDR3 is built from 11 residues. Germline CDR1 and CDR2: DFQATT and SNEGSKA (reference sequence). The CDR3 sequence: CSARRINEQFF. The CDR3, as DNA: TGCAGTGCTAGACGGATCAATGAGCAGTTCTTC.

V usage is TRBV27 and J usage is TRBJ1-4, with D possibly matching TRBD1 (5 bases). V gave up 2 bases and J gave up 3 bases, with 13 bases separating them. Germline lookup yields CDR1 MNHEY and CDR2 SMNVEV (reference sequence). The CDR3 has 16 amino acids. This CDR3 reads CASSLNSGTANEKLFF. CDR3 DNA sequence: TGTGCCAGCAGTTTAAACTCGGGGACGGCTAATGAAAAACTGTTTTTT. Full variable domain (remainder filled in from reference TRBV27 and TRBJ1-4): EAQVTQNPRYLITVTGKKLTVTCSQNMNHEYMSWYRQDPGLGLRQIYYSMNVEVTDKGDVPEGYKVSRKEKRNFPLILESPSPNQTSLYFCASSLNSGTANEKLFFGSGTQLSVL.

The rearrangement uses TRBV27 and TRBJ2-1; 13 positions agree with TRBD2. The tail of the sequence fits TRBJ2-7 better, so the J call may be wrong. Germline V gives CDR1 MNHEY, CDR2 SMNVEV (reference sequence). The CDR3 length is 19 residues. CDR3 bases: TGTGCCAGCAGTTTAGGACAACCGGGACTAGCGGGATTGACCTACGAGCAGTACTTC. Residues: CASSLGQPGLAGLTYEQYF.

This chain links TRBV5-4 with TRBJ2-3, with 9 bases that match TRBD2. CDR3 length: 17 amino acids. Germline CDR1 reads SGHNT; CDR2 reads YYREEE (reference sequence). Trimming at V came to 0 bases and at J to 0 bases, leaving 5 bases not matched to a gene. The CDR3: CASSLGGSGGSTDTQYF. In DNA form, the CDR3 reads TGTGCCAGCAGCTTGGGAGGCAGCGGGGGGAGCACAGATACGCAGTATTTT.

This clonotype showed up just a few times. J is TRBJ1-1 and V is TRBV3-1, with TRBD1 matching over 11 bases. V lost 5 bases and J lost 3; bases outside the gene matches: 8. Looked up from germline, CDR1 is LGHDT and CDR2 is YNNKEL (reference sequence). This CDR3 region has 16 residues. The CDR3 sequence: CASSTRTGGFYTEAFF. CDR3 nucleotides: TGTGCCAGCAGCACCCGGACAGGGGGCTTCTACACTGAAGCTTTCTTT. Full variable domain (outside the CDR3, taken from reference TRBV3-1 and TRBJ1-1): DTAVSQTPKYLVTQMGNDKSIKCEQNLGHDTMYWYKQDSKKFLKIMFSYNNKELIINETVPNRFSPKSPDKAHLNLHINSLELGDSAVYFCASSTRTGGFYTEAFFGQGTRLTVV.

The gene calls are TRBV5-5 and TRBJ2-7; weak D call: TRBD2 (5 bases). CDR1 and CDR2 (germline): SGHKS, YYEKEE (reference sequence). The germline V and J ends were trimmed by 0 bases and 0 bases, with 10 bases remaining between them. The CDR3 spans 15 residues. The DNA of the CDR3 is TGTGCCAGCAGCTTGGGGGAGTCCAGCTCCTACGAGCAGTACTTC. Encoded protein: CASSLGESSSYEQYF.